This T cell receptor (beta chain) was captured by sequencing in a study of shared clonotypes between healthy human individuals. Study-level results: The sole specimen, blood, was sampled, and tissue repertoires likely differ.

About this clone itself: Its target is unknown.

The V gene end was trimmed by 5 bases and the J gene end by 6 bases; junction bases not matched to a gene: 13. In germline, CDR1 is MNHEY, CDR2 SMNVEV (reference sequence). The CDR3 length is 16 residues. Profiling relied on immunoSEQ multiplex PCR, and the TCRdb table lists in-frame clones only, not all of them. The sample comprises 2.3 million or so clones, just over 90% of which are singletons, and approximately 0.4% rests with the top ten. Sequenced input: naive CD4+ T cells from PBMCs. As to subset: CD45RA+ positively selected. This chain connects TRBV27 to TRBJ2-3; 8 bases agree with TRBD2. This TCR came from a man aged 18-30 years in good health. Some clones in this sample may be carry-over from other donors' samples. In DNA, the CDR3 is TGTGCCAGCAGTCCCTGGACTAAAGCGGGAGTTGATACGCAGTATTTT. Translating it yields CASSPWTKAGVDTQYF.